Sequencing of this T cell receptor (beta chain) was carried out in a study of T cells in localized non-small cell lung cancer. Germline V lookup: CDR1 SGHNT, CDR2 YENEEA. J was trimmed by 6 bases and V by 4 bases; bases with no gene match: 10. The CDR3 loop spans 17 amino acids. Profiled with immunoSEQ multiplex PCR; TCRdb holds only in-frame clones, not every one. The table lists approximately 30,000 clones, about 87% of them singletons. Sequenced material: peripheral blood, taken before any cancer treatment. The V call is TRBV11-3, the J call TRBJ2-4; 12 bases are shared with TRBD2. This sequence originates from a woman aged 18 to 55 with stage I lung adenocarcinoma. Here the CDR3 reads CASSSLAGGFRGNIQYF. The DNA of the CDR3 is TGTGCCAGCAGCTCACTAGCGGGAGGATTTCGAGGAAACATTCAGTACTTC.